The 30 T cell receptor beta chains below come from one sample, sequenced in a study of blood T cell repertoires in COVID-19. Generated by immunoSEQ multiplex PCR, the TCRdb table keeps only in-frame clones and is missing some. This table holds 310,000 or so clones, 70% to 90% found once. Sequencing used PBMCs or T cells enriched from blood (not recorded which). Source of these receptors: a woman between 35 and 50 years old who had recovered from COVID-19.

The CDR3 loop is CSASARDLGTDTQYF. In DNA form, the CDR3 reads TGCAGTGCTAGTGCTAGGGACTTGGGCACAGATACGCAGTATTTT. The chain uses TRBV20-1 and TRBJ2-3; D is perhaps TRBD2 (6 bases). Germline V lookup: CDR1 DFQATT, CDR2 SNEGSKA (reference sequence). Deletions cut 3 bases from V and 1 base from J, with 14 bases between. The CDR3 is 15 residues long.

The V and J genes are TRBV18 and TRBJ2-7, with 11 bases aligning to TRBD1. The J segment lost 5 bases and the V segment lost 3 bases, leaving 0 bases of the junction unmatched. The CDR3 covers 13 residues. The germline V gene encodes CDR1 KGHSH and CDR2 LQKENI. In DNA form, the CDR3 reads TGTGCCAGCTCACCGGGACAGGGGGACGAGCAGTACTTC. Protein sequence: CASSPGQGDEQYF.

The chain combines TRBV7-6 with TRBJ2-3; 10 bases match TRBD2. CDR3 length equals 17 residues. Germline V gene sequence: CDR1 SGHVS, CDR2 FNYEAQ. Losses at the gene ends were 1 base for V and 6 bases for J; bases not matched to a gene: 10. The CDR3 region has the DNA TGTGCCAGCAGCTTAGATGTTCGGGGACTAGCGTCTGATACGCAGTATTTT. Residues: CASSLDVRGLASDTQYF.

This rearrangement joins TRBV10-3 to TRBJ2-5, with TRBD1 identical over 9 bases. The germline V gene encodes CDR1 ENHRY and CDR2 SYGVKD. CDR3 size: 16 residues. V was pared by 2 bases and J by 5 bases, with 9 bases of the junction left unmatched. The CDR3 coding sequence is TGTGCCATCAGTGAGCCGGGACAGGGCTATACGGAGACCCAGTACTTC. It is translated as CAISEPGQGYTETQYF.

The CDR3 DNA sequence: TGTGCCAGCACCGATAGCGGGAATAAGTACAATGAGCAGTTCTTC. Translation gives CASTDSGNKYNEQFF. This chain joins TRBV7-6 and TRBJ2-1, with 8 bases identical to TRBD2. V gave up 7 bases and J gave up 4 bases; unmatched junction bases: 9. CDR3 length equals 15 residues. The germline CDR1 and CDR2 sequences are SGHVS and FNYEAQ.

The chain couples TRBV28 to TRBJ2-2; 7 nucleotides match TRBD1. Germline V CDR1 and CDR2: MDHEN, SYDVKM. The CDR3 extends over 16 amino acids. The V and J ends lost 5 bases and 6 bases, in that order; junction bases with no gene match: 12. Here the CDR3 DNA reads TGTGCCAGCAGTACGCTGGGACAGCTAACAGCCGGGGAGCTGTTTTTT. This gives the protein CASSTLGQLTAGELFF.

The J gene is TRBJ2-1, the V gene TRBV28; 8 bases align to TRBD2. The V segment lost 6 bases and the J segment 8 bases; nucleotides outside the gene matches: 9. CDR1 and CDR2 (germline): MDHEN, SYDVKM. This CDR3 has 14 residues. This CDR3 reads CASSRSGSRDEQFF. The DNA for the CDR3 is TGTGCCAGCAGCCGAAGCGGGAGCAGGGATGAGCAGTTCTTC.

This clone was counted only a few times. CDR3: CASSPEAREGGEQFF. Written as DNA, the CDR3 is TGTGCCAGCAGCCCGGAGGCGCGGGAGGGCGGTGAGCAGTTCTTC. The V and J genes are TRBV5-4 and TRBJ2-1; 9 bases fit TRBD2. The CDR3 runs to 15 residues. The germline V gene encodes CDR1 SGHNT and CDR2 YYREEE (reference sequence). V lost 4 bases to trimming and J lost 9 bases; unmatched junction nucleotides: 11.

The rearrangement joins TRBV5-1 to TRBJ2-3; 8 bases map to TRBD2. Looked up from germline, CDR1 is SGHRS and CDR2 is YFSETQ. CDR3 length: 16 amino acids. J lost 7 bases, V lost 0 bases, and 10 bases had no gene match. The CDR3 is CASSLAVSGGKNTQYF. CDR3 bases: TGCGCCAGCAGCTTGGCCGTCAGCGGGGGTAAGAATACGCAGTATTTT.

V usage is TRBV6-6 and J usage is TRBJ1-3; D is ambiguous. This CDR3 has 15 residues. V shed 2 bases and J shed 7 bases, with 15 bases lying between them. The germline CDR1 and CDR2 sequences are MNHNY and SVGAGI (reference sequence). The chain's CDR3 is CASSYARSGGNTIYF. CDR3 in DNA: TGTGCCAGCAGTTACGCACGGTCTGGAGGGAACACCATATATTTT.

The table lists this clone with a count of one. This rearrangement joins TRBV13 to TRBJ2-6, with 10 bases that match TRBD2. The CDR3 has 18 residues. Trimming removed 3 bases from V and 2 bases from J; junction bases left unmatched: 7. The germline V gene encodes CDR1 PRHDT and CDR2 FYEKMQ (reference sequence). For the CDR3, the DNA is TGTGCCAGCAGCTTTTCCAGCGGGAGGGGGGCTGGGGCCAACGTCCTGACTTTC. Residues: CASSFSSGRGAGANVLTF.

The rearrangement joins TRBV7-8 to TRBJ1-5, with no clear D. CDR3 size: 14 residues. V lost 3 bases and J 7 bases, leaving 13 bases between the germline ends. Germline assignment: CDR1 SGHVS and CDR2 FQNEAQ. In nucleotides, the CDR3 is TGTGCCAGCAGCTTCGACCTCGGGGAACAGCCCCAGCATTTT. It encodes CASSFDLGEQPQHF.

The rearrangement joins TRBV28 to TRBJ2-1; tentatively, D is TRBD1 (9 bases). V was shortened by 4 bases and J by 3 bases, with 19 bases between the two germline ends. CDR1 MDHEN and CDR2 SYDVKM come from the germline V gene. The CDR3 totals 17 residues. The CDR3 loop reads CASSYRGGQGVYNEQFF. The CDR3, as DNA: TGTGCCAGCAGTTACCGGGGGGGACAGGGAGTCTACAATGAGCAGTTCTTC.

This clone came up many times. V is TRBV27 and J is TRBJ2-7; D uncertain. The CDR3 has 15 residues. The V end was cut by 0 bases, the J end by 1 base, with 10 bases between. Germline V lookup: CDR1 MNHEY, CDR2 SMNVEV (reference sequence). CDR3 sequence (DNA): TGTGCCAGCAGTTTATCGGAGACCACATCCTACGAGCAGTACTTC. It translates to CASSLSETTSYEQYF.

The chain is built from TRBV2 and TRBJ2-7; 11 bases fit TRBD1. The ends lost 6 bases at V and 4 bases at J; junction bases unmatched: 11. This CDR3 is built from 16 residues. CDR1 is SNHLY, CDR2 FYNNEI, per germline. The CDR3 loop reads CASRPGQGVSPYEQYF. CDR3 nucleotide sequence: TGTGCCAGCAGACCGGGACAGGGGGTCTCCCCTTACGAGCAGTACTTC.

The chain joins TRBV24-1 to TRBJ2-1; maybe TRBD2 (5 bases). Germline CDR1 and CDR2: KGHDR and SFDVKD. Deletions cut 7 bases from V and 8 bases from J, with 14 bases between. CDR3 length: 13 residues. This chain's CDR3 is CATRTTNTDEQFF. In nucleotides, the CDR3 is TGTGCCACCAGGACTACCAATACAGATGAGCAGTTCTTC.

V and J are TRBV11-3 and TRBJ2-2; D possibly corresponds to TRBD1 (6 bases). The V gene's germline CDR1 is SGHNT and CDR2 YENEEA. Between the trimmed V and J ends, which lost 6 bases and 0 bases, there was a span of 14 bases. The length of the CDR3 is 16 residues. Written as DNA, the CDR3 is TGTGCCAGCAGTCACAACCCAGGGGCGAACACCGGGGAGCTGTTTTTT. Translation gives CASSHNPGANTGELFF.

Comments on this clone: Other DNA sequences within the sample encode an identical CDR3. V is TRBV7-6 and J is TRBJ2-2; D perhaps matches TRBD1 (5 bases). The CDR3 runs 15 residues. From germline, CDR1 is SGHVS and CDR2 FNYEAQ. V was cut by 3 bases and J by 5 bases, with 13 bases left in between. This CDR3 reads CASSLGQGGTGELFF. CDR3 bases: TGTGCCAGCAGCTTGGGTCAGGGTGGGACCGGGGAGCTGTTTTTT.

DNA of the CDR3: TGTGCCAGCAGCCCACCGGACAGGGGGAATGGCTACACCTTC. Its protein product is CASSPPDRGNGYTF. V and J are TRBV7-2 and TRBJ1-2; TRBD1 matches 10 bases. CDR1 SGHTA and CDR2 FQGNSA come from the germline V gene. V shed 5 bases, J shed 6 bases, and the junction held 6 bases outside the gene matches. The CDR3 contains 14 residues. The variable domain in full, with the rest retrieved from reference TRBV7-2 and TRBJ1-2, is GAGVSQSPSNKVTEKGKDVELRCDPISGHTALYWYRQSLGQGLEFLIYFQGNSAPDKSGLPSDRFSAERTGGSVSTLTIQRTQQEDSAVYLCASSPPDRGNGYTFGSGTRLTVV.

This clone appeared once. The chain combines TRBV30 with TRBJ2-7; D is perhaps TRBD1 (7 bases). Germline CDR1 GTSNPN, CDR2 SVGIG (reference sequence). Trimming took 4 bases from V and 3 from J, leaving 13 bases between them. The CDR3 runs to 13 residues. The CDR3 protein is CAWTGGQYYEQYF. The CDR3 DNA sequence: TGTGCCTGGACCGGGGGACAGTACTACGAGCAGTACTTC.

The V gene is TRBV12-3 or TRBV12-4, the J gene TRBJ2-7; a weak D match, TRBD1 (6 bases). Deletions cut 5 bases from V and 4 bases from J, with 12 bases between. There are 13 residues in the CDR3. The CDR3 here is CASSVGQPYEQYF. The CDR3 coding sequence is TGTGCCAGCAGTGTCGGACAGCCTTACGAGCAGTACTTC.

This clone was detected only a few times. The chain recombines TRBV29-1 with TRBJ2-1, with 9 bases that match TRBD1. The CDR3 runs to 15 residues. Germline-derived CDR1 and CDR2 are SQVTM and ANQGSEA. Trimming cost V 6 bases and J 0 bases; bases outside gene matches: 6. The CDR3 nucleotides read TGCAGCGTCTCCGGGACAGGGAGCTCCTACAATGAGCAGTTCTTC. Encoded protein: CSVSGTGSSYNEQFF.

V usage is TRBV3-1 (or the pseudogene TRBV3-2) and J usage is TRBJ1-5; 7 nucleotides align to TRBD1. CDR1 and CDR2 (germline): LGHDT, YNNKEL (reference sequence). The CDR3 has 12 amino acids. The V gene end was trimmed by 4 bases and the J gene end by 9 bases; junction bases not matched to a gene: 3. The CDR3 DNA sequence: TGTGCCAGCAGCCTCCCAGGGGGGCCCCAGCATTTT. As protein: CASSLPGGPQHF.

The chain employs TRBV29-1 and TRBJ1-2; perhaps TRBD1 as D (5 bases). The length of the CDR3 is 14 residues. The V gene's germline CDR1 is SQVTM and CDR2 ANQGSEA. V dropped 0 bases and J dropped 10 bases, with 18 bases sitting between them. The CDR3 region has the DNA TGCAGCGTTGAAGATTGGGGGGGAGGGAAACTCTACACCTTC. Protein product: CSVEDWGGGKLYTF.

The table lists this clone with a count of one. The V and J genes are TRBV27 and TRBJ2-7; 12 positions match TRBD1. The J segment lost 4 bases and the V segment lost 6 bases, leaving 7 bases of the junction unmatched. In germline, CDR1 is MNHEY, CDR2 SMNVEV (reference sequence). CDR3 length equals 15 residues. As DNA, the CDR3 is TGTGCCAGCAGGACACCGGGACAGGGGGCTTACGAGCAGTACTTC. Its protein product is CASRTPGQGAYEQYF.

In its sample, this clone was seen once. The V and J genes are TRBV7-2 and TRBJ1-1, with D tentatively TRBD1 (6 bases). The V gene lost 7 bases and the J gene lost 1 base, with 10 bases spanning the gap. The germline V gene has CDR1 SGHTA and CDR2 FQGNSA. This CDR3 has 13 residues. Here the CDR3 DNA reads TGTGCCAGCAACCCGACAGGGAACACTGAAGCTTTCTTT. Encoded protein: CASNPTGNTEAFF. Filled out from reference TRBV7-2 and TRBJ1-1, the complete variable domain reads GAGVSQSPSNKVTEKGKDVELRCDPISGHTALYWYRQSLGQGLEFLIYFQGNSAPDKSGLPSDRFSAERTGGSVSTLTIQRTQQEDSAVYLCASNPTGNTEAFFGQGTRLTVV.

The chain links TRBV7-9 to TRBJ2-7, with TRBD2 as a possible D gene (5 bases). V was clipped by 0 bases and J by 7 bases, with 10 bases between them. This CDR3 comprises 13 residues. Looked up from germline, CDR1 is SEHNR and CDR2 is FQNEAQ (reference sequence). The CDR3 DNA follows: TGTGCCAGCAGCTTAGCCCGGGGTGGGGAGCAGTACTTC. Translated: CASSLARGGEQYF.

The rearrangement uses TRBV10-3 and TRBJ2-1; the match to TRBD2 covers 7 bases. V gave up 0 bases and J gave up 9 bases; unmatched junction bases: 8. Germline CDR1 is ENHRY and CDR2 is SYGVKD. CDR3 size: 15 residues. CDR3 amino acids: CAISESGGGPLEQFF. The CDR3 coding sequence is TGTGCCATCAGTGAGTCTGGGGGAGGGCCCCTTGAGCAGTTCTTC.

The chain uses TRBV28 and TRBJ1-5, with D maybe TRBD1 (6 bases). CDR3 size: 16 residues. The V end lost 6 bases, the J end lost 7 bases, and 22 bases lay between the germline ends. Per the germline V gene, CDR1 is MDHEN and CDR2 is SYDVKM. CDR3 region: CASSVRDTTYSQPQHF. The CDR3 nucleotides read TGTGCCAGCAGCGTCCGGGACACTACCTACTCCCAGCCCCAGCATTTT.

This chain connects TRBV7-9 to TRBJ2-7, with 7 nucleotides matching TRBD1. Germline CDR1 SEHNR, CDR2 FQNEAQ (reference sequence). V lost 3 bases to trimming and J lost 0 bases; unmatched junction nucleotides: 8. The CDR3 consists of 16 residues. The CDR3 reads CASSFPRDSVSYEQYF. Written as DNA, the CDR3 is TGTGCCAGCAGCTTCCCCCGGGACAGCGTCTCCTACGAGCAGTACTTC.